This T cell receptor (beta chain) derives from a study of cytomegalovirus exposure and HLA in healthy donors. About this clone itself: Its antigen is not identified. Its ends do not fully match the called genes, so a read error is possible.

The CDR3 spans 13 residues. From germline, CDR1 is MDHEN and CDR2 SYDVKM. Study observations and caveats: A later analysis found common viral pathogens apparently linked to several of the most significant clusters.

Both 60 Vbeta primers and 13 Jbeta primers went into the PCR. TCRdb keeps only in-frame clones here, not all; method: immunoSEQ multiplex PCR. The sample has 65,000 to 90,000 clones; more than 80% are singletons. The chain combines TRBV28 with TRBJ1-4; 7 bases map to TRBD1. The sequence was collected from a woman in her 30s in good health and CMV-seronegative. The sequencing sample was made of PBMCs. CDR3 sequence: CASSLNRGEKLLF. The DNA for the CDR3 is TGTGCCAGCAGTTTAAACAGGGGTGAAAAACTGCTTTTT.